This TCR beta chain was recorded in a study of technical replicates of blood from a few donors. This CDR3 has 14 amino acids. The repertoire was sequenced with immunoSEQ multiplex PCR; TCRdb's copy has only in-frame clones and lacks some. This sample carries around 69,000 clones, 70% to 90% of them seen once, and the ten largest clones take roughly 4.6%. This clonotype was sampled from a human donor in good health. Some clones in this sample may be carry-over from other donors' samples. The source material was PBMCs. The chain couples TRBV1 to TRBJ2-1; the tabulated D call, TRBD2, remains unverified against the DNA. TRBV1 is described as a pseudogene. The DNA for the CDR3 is TGCACCAGCAGCCACGGACTAGAATTCAATGAGCAGTTCTTC. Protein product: CTSSHGLEFNEQFF.